This TCR beta chain derives from a study of cytomegalovirus exposure and HLA in healthy donors. Study findings and constraints: One cluster of highly shared sequence variants probably arose as a sequencing artifact.

Concerning this clone itself: The antigen remains unidentified.

In the PCR, 60 Vbeta and 13 Jbeta primers were used. The table came from immunoSEQ multiplex PCR; TCRdb's copy has only in-frame clones and leaves some out. This sample carries 200,000 to 250,000 clones, about 80% of them seen once, and the ten largest clones take 0.5% to 0.7%. V lost 3 bases, J lost 8 bases, and 5 bases lay in between. The CDR3 is made up of 12 amino acids. Germline V gene sequence: CDR1 MDHEN, CDR2 SYDVKM. The material sequenced was PBMCs. The chain couples TRBV28 to TRBJ1-6; D unclear. This clonotype originated in a woman in her 40s in good health and CMV-seronegative. CDR3: CASSFSDSPLHF. The DNA of the CDR3 is TGTGCCAGCAGTTTTTCGGATTCACCCCTCCACTTT.